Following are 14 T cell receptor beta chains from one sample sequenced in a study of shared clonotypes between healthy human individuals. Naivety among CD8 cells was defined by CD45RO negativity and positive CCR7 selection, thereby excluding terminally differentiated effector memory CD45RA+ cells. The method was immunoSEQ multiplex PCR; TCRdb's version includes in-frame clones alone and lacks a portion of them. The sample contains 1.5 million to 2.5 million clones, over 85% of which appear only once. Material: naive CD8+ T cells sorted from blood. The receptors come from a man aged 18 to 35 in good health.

CDR3 protein: CASPFYGYTF. The CDR3 nucleotides are TGTGCCAGCCCCTTTTATGGCTACACCTTC. The chain uses TRBV7-2 and TRBJ1-2; D not certain. The CDR3 spans 10 residues. The V end was cut by 8 bases, the J end by 5 bases, with 6 bases between. The germline CDR1 and CDR2 sequences are SGHTA and FQGNSA.

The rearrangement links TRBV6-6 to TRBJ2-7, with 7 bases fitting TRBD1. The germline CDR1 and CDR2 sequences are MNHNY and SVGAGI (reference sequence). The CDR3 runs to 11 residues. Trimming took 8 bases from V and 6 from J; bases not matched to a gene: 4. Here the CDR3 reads CASSGQSEQYF. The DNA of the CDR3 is TGTGCCAGCTCGGGACAGAGCGAGCAGTACTTC.

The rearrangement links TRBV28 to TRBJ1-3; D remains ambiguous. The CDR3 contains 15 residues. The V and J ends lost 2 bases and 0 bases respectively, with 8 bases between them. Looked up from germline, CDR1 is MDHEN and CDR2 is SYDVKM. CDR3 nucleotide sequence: TGTGCCAGCAGTTTAGGACCGAACTCTGGAAACACCATATATTTT. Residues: CASSLGPNSGNTIYF.

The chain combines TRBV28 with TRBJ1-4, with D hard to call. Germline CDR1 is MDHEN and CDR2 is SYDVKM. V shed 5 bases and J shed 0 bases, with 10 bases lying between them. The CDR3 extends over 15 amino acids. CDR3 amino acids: CASSVPGTTNEKLFF. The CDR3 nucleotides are TGTGCCAGCAGTGTACCCGGGACAACTAATGAAAAACTGTTTTTT.

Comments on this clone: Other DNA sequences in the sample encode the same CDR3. CDR3 DNA: TGTGCCAGCAGCTTAGACGGGACTAGCGAATACAATGAGCAGTTCTTC. This encodes CASSLDGTSEYNEQFF. This chain uses TRBV11-2 with TRBJ2-1; 10 nucleotides agree with TRBD2. This CDR3 has 16 residues. The ends lost 0 bases at V and 4 bases at J; junction bases unmatched: 3. Per germline, CDR1 SGHAT and CDR2 FQNNGV.

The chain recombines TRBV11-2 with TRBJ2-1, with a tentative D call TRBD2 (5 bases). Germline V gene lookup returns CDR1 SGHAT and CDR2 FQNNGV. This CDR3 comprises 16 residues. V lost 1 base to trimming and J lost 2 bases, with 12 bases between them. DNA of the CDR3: TGTGCCAGCAGCTTAGCTGCGGGTATAACCTACAATGAGCAGTTCTTC. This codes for CASSLAAGITYNEQFF.

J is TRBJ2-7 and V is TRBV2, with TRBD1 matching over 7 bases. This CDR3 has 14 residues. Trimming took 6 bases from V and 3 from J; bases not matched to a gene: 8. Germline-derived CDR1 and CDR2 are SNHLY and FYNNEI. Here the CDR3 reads CASRTTGSFYEQYF. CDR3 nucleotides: TGTGCCAGCAGAACGACAGGGTCGTTCTACGAGCAGTACTTC.

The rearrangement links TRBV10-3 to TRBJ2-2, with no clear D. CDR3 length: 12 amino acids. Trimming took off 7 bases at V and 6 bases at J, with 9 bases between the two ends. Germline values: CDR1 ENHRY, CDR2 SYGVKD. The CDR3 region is CAIMWESGELFF. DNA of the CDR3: TGTGCCATCATGTGGGAATCCGGGGAGCTGTTTTTT.

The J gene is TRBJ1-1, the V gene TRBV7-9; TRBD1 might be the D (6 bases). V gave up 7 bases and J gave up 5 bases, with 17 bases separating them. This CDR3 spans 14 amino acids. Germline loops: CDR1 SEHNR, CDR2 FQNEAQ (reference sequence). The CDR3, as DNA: TGTGCCAGCAAAAGGGGGGAGGGTTGGACTGAAGCTTTCTTT. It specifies CASKRGEGWTEAFF.

DNA for the CDR3: TGTGCCAGTAGTCCCAAGCCTCGCGATGAGCAGTTCTTC. Translating gives CASSPKPRDEQFF. The rearrangement uses TRBV19 and TRBJ2-1; D is unresolved. The V and J ends lost 5 bases and 8 bases respectively, with 13 bases between them. The CDR3 has 13 residues. Per the germline V gene, CDR1 is LNHDA and CDR2 is SQIVND (reference sequence).

The CDR3 reads CASSLFTNYGYTF. Here the CDR3 DNA reads TGTGCCAGCAGCTTGTTCACCAACTATGGCTACACCTTC. The J gene is TRBJ1-2, the V gene TRBV7-9; D is undetermined. Trimming removed 3 bases from V and 2 bases from J, with 7 bases in between. This CDR3 is built from 13 residues. Germline V gives CDR1 SEHNR, CDR2 FQNEAQ (reference sequence).

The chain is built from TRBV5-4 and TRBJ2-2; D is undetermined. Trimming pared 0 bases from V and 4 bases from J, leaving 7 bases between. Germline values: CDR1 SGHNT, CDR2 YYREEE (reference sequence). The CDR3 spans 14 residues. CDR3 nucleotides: TGTGCCAGCAGCTTGGAAGTCGTCACCGGGGAGCTGTTTTTT. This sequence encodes CASSLEVVTGELFF.

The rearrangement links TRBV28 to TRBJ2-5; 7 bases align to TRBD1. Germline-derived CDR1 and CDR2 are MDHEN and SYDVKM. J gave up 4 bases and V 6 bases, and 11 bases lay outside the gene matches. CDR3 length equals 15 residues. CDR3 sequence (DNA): TGTGCCAGCAGAGCGTGGGACAGTTTGTTAGAGACCCAGTACTTC. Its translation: CASRAWDSLLETQYF.

The CDR3: CASSLKGMDGANVLTF. CDR3 bases: TGTGCCAGCAGCCTAAAAGGGATGGATGGGGCCAACGTCCTGACTTTC. The chain joins TRBV11-2 to TRBJ2-6; no clear D gene. The CDR3 has 16 residues. The V end lost 5 bases, the J end lost 3 bases, and 14 bases lay between the germline ends. CDR1 is SGHAT and CDR2 is FQNNGV in the germline V gene.